This T cell receptor beta chain originates from a study of blood T cells in healthy people across ages. General study points: Diversity figures based on one million T cells were deemed too low.

Turning to this clonotype: Its target is not known.

The use of a sample-barcoded 5' primer and a J-beta primer mix characterized a second PCR of 7 to 11 cycles. TCRdb analysed the 5' RACE reads with MiXCR anew, one entry per CDR3 protein. The sample holds 1,100,000 or so distinct CDR3 sequences, 40% to 55% seen once. Each donor's blood draw was roughly 9.8 milliliters of peripheral blood. There were at least 5.5 micrograms of total RNA extracted from every sample. The V and J ends lost 0 bases and 0 bases respectively, with 7 bases between them. The CDR3 spans 14 residues. CDR1 SGDLS and CDR2 YYNGEE come from the germline V gene. The sequencing input was blood. The V call is TRBV9, the J call TRBJ2-7, with D unresolved. The TCR comes from a woman aged 55-69 years in good health. DNA for the CDR3: TGTGCCAGCAGCGTAGGGGCACCCTCCTACGAGCAGTACTTC. As protein: CASSVGAPSYEQYF.